The clone carrying this TCR beta chain is a singleton in its sample. The V and J ends lost 4 bases and 2 bases respectively, with 8 bases between them. In germline, CDR1 is KGHSH, CDR2 LQKENI. The CDR3 length is 14 residues. The entry originates in a study of blood T cell repertoires in COVID-19. Study in general: The United States, Italy and Spain supplied acute and convalescent COVID-19 samples.

The assay was immunoSEQ multiplex PCR, and TCRdb's table has in-frame clones only and misses some. Among a few hundred thousand clones listed, 75% to 90% were seen once. The sequencing sample was made of peripheral blood. The chain employs TRBV18 and TRBJ2-2, with D tentatively TRBD1 (6 bases). This receptor was taken from a woman between 35 and 50 years old who had recovered from COVID-19. The CDR3 sequence: CASSRGRNTGELFF. CDR3 DNA: TGTGCCAGCTCACGGGGGCGTAACACCGGGGAGCTGTTTTTT.